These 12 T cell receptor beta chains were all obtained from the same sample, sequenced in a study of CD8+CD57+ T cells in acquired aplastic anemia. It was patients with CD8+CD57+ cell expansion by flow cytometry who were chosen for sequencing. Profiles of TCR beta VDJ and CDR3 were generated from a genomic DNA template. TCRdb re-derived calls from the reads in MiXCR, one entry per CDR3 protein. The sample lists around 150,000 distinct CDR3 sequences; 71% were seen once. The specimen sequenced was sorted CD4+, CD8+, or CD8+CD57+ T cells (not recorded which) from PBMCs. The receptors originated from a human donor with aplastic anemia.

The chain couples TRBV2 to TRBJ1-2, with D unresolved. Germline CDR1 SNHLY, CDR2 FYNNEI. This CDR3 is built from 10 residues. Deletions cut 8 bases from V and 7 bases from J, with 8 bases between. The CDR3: CASPGGGYTF. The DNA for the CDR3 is TGTGCCAGCCCCGGTGGTGGCTACACCTTC.

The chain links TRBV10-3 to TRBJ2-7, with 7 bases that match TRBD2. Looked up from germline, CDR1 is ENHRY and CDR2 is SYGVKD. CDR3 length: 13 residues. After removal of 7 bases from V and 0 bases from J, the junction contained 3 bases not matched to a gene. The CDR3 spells CAITSGLSYEQYF. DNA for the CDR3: TGTGCCATCACTAGCGGACTCTCCTACGAGCAGTACTTC.

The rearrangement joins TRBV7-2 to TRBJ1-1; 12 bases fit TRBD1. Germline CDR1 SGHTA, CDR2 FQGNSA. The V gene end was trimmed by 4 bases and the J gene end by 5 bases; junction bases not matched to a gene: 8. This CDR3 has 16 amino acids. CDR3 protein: CASSSGTGGRETEAFF. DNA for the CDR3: TGTGCCAGCAGCTCCGGGACAGGGGGCCGAGAAACTGAAGCTTTCTTT. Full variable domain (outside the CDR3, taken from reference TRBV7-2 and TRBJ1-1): GAGVSQSPSNKVTEKGKDVELRCDPISGHTALYWYRQSLGQGLEFLIYFQGNSAPDKSGLPSDRFSAERTGGSVSTLTIQRTQQEDSAVYLCASSSGTGGRETEAFFGQGTRLTVV.

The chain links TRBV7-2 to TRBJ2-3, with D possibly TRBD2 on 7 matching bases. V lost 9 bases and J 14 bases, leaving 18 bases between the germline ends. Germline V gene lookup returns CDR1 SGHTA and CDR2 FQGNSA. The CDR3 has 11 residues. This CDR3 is CASWGGAPMYF. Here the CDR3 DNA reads TGTGCCAGTTGGGGGGGGGCACCGATGTATTTT.

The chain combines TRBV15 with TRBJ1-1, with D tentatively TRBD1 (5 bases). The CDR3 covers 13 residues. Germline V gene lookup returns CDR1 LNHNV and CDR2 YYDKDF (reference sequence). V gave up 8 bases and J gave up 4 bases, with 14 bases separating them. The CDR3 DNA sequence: TGTGCCACCGGAAAAGGAGGGGTCACTGAAGCTTTCTTT. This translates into CATGKGGVTEAFF.

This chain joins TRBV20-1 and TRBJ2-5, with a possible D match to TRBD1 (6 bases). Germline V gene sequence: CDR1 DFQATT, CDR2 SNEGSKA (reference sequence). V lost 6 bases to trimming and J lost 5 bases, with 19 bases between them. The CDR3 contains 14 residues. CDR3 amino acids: CSASSMDSYETQYF. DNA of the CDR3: TGCAGTGCCAGCAGTATGGACAGCTATGAGACCCAGTACTTC.

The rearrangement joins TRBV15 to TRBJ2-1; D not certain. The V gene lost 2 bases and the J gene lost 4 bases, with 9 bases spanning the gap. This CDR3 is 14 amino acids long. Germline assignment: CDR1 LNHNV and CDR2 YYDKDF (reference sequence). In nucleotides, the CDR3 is TGTGCCACCAGCAGAAACACAGAATACAATGAGCAGTTCTTC. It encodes CATSRNTEYNEQFF.

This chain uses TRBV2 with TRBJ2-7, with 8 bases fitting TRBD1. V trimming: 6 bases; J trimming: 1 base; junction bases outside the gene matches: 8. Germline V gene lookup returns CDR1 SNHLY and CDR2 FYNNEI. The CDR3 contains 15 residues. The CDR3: CASSKDRGRSYEQYF. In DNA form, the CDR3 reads TGTGCCAGCAGCAAAGACAGGGGACGGTCCTACGAGCAGTACTTC.

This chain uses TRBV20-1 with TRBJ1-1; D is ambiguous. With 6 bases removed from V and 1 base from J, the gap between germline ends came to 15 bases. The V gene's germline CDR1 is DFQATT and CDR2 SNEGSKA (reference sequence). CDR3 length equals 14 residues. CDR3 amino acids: CSASLNPGNTEAFF. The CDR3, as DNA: TGCAGTGCCAGCCTTAACCCTGGGAACACTGAAGCTTTCTTT.

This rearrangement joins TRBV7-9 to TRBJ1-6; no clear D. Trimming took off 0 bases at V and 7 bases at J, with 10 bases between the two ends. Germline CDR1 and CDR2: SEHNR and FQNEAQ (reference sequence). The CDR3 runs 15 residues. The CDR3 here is CASSLARGGNSPLHF. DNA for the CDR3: TGTGCCAGCAGCTTAGCGCGGGGTGGGAATTCACCCCTCCACTTT.

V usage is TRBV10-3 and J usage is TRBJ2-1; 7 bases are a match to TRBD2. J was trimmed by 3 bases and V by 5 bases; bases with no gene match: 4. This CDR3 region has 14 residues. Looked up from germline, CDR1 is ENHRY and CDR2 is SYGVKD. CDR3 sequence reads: CAISLGTIYNEQFF. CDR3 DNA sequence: TGTGCCATCAGTCTCGGGACTATCTACAATGAGCAGTTCTTC.

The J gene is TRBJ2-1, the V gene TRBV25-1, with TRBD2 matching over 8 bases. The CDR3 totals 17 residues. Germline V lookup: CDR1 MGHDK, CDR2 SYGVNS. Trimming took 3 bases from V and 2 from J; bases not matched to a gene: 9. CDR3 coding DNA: TGTGCCAGCAGTGATGGTCGGGGGGGTTACCCCTACAATGAGCAGTTCTTC. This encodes CASSDGRGGYPYNEQFF.